Presented here are 4 T cell receptor beta chains from one specimen sequenced in a study of T cell changes during pregnancy in multiple sclerosis. Produced via immunoSEQ multiplex PCR; TCRdb's table is partial and in-frame only. Of about 28,000 clones detected, around 92% appear once; the ten largest clones hold roughly 5.2%. The material sequenced was peripheral blood, taken in the first trimester of pregnancy. These TCRs come from a female donor in good health, enrolled as a control in a pregnancy study.

This chain uses TRBV30 with TRBJ1-2, with D hard to call. V was trimmed by 1 base and J by 1 base, leaving 4 bases between them. The germline V gene has CDR1 GTSNPN and CDR2 SVGIG (reference sequence). The CDR3 is 12 residues long. The CDR3 sequence: CAWSAGNYGYTF. The CDR3 coding sequence is TGTGCCTGGAGTGCCGGTAACTATGGCTACACCTTC.

The rearrangement links TRBV12-5 to TRBJ1-1; D is perhaps TRBD1 (5 bases). Germline-derived CDR1 and CDR2 are LGHNT and FRNRAP. V lost 6 bases to trimming and J lost 1 base, with 12 bases between them. There are 14 residues in the CDR3. This chain's CDR3 is CASGPDSRNTEAFF. The CDR3, as DNA: TGTGCTAGTGGCCCAGACAGCCGGAACACTGAAGCTTTCTTT.

The gene calls are TRBV6-8 and TRBJ1-3; D is possibly TRBD1 (5 bases). The CDR3 has 14 amino acids. V shed 8 bases and J shed 0 bases, with 11 bases lying between them. CDR1 MNHGY and CDR2 SAAAGT come from the germline V gene. The CDR3 DNA reads TGTGCCAGCCTCGGGGGGGGCTCTGGAAACACCATATATTTT. Protein product: CASLGGGSGNTIYF.

The V gene is TRBV30, the J gene TRBJ2-2, with D possibly being TRBD1 (6 bases). V lost 0 bases and J lost 5, with 10 bases in between. Germline CDR1 is GTSNPN and CDR2 is SVGIG (reference sequence). CDR3 length equals 14 residues. Written as DNA, the CDR3 is TGTGCCTGGAGTGTACAGGGAAGAACCGGGGAGCTGTTTTTT. Encoded protein: CAWSVQGRTGELFF.